In its sample, the clone carrying this T cell receptor (beta chain) was seen a few times. Its antigen is currently unknown. This entry comes from a study of T-cell memory formation after mild COVID-19. Notes on the study in general: That cross-reactive memory joined was suggested by some responding clones appearing in pre-infection memory.

TCRdb fed the 5' RACE reads into MiXCR, producing one record per CDR3 protein. The table has hundreds of thousands of distinct CDR3 sequences, about 20% seen once. Per germline, CDR1 ENHRY and CDR2 SYGVKD. V was clipped by 4 bases and J by 8 bases, with 14 bases between them. CDR3 length: 14 amino acids. The sequence was collected from an adult woman who had mild COVID-19 (a few samples of this study predate the infection). Cell type and time point are not known. The J gene is TRBJ1-4, the V gene TRBV10-3; weak D call: TRBD1 (6 bases). The material sequenced was PBMCs or a T cell subset sorted from them (not recorded which). The DNA for the CDR3 is TGTGCCATCAGTGCCGGGACAAGAGAGGAAAAACTGTTTTTT. This translates into CAISAGTREEKLFF.